Below are 30 T cell receptor beta chains sequenced from a single sample in a study of graft-versus-host responses after intestinal transplantation. The antigens for these receptors are not known. Repertoires were generated with immunoSEQ multiplex PCR, while TCRdb's copy carries only in-frame clones and drops some. The repertoire consists of around 88,000 clones, with 85% to 95% occurring once and the leading ten covering about 8%. The source material was unstimulated CD8+ T cells sorted from spleen or lymph node cells, sampled before transplant. The receptor set was obtained from a human donor who was the organ donor for an intestinal transplant.

The rearrangement joins TRBV4-1 to TRBJ2-7; D possibly corresponds to TRBD2 (6 bases). V lost 0 bases and J 4 bases, leaving 10 bases between the germline ends. The germline V gene has CDR1 MGHRA and CDR2 YSYEKL. CDR3 length equals 14 residues. The CDR3 here is CASSQEGGAYEQYF. For the CDR3, the DNA is TGCGCCAGCAGCCAAGAAGGCGGGGCATACGAGCAGTACTTC.

This rearrangement joins TRBV5-1 to TRBJ1-1, with 8 bases identical to TRBD1. CDR1 is SGHRS and CDR2 is YFSETQ in the germline V gene. Trimming cost V 4 bases and J 4 bases; bases outside gene matches: 9. This CDR3 has 15 residues. This CDR3 reads CASSPLQGEVTEAFF. CDR3 nucleotide sequence: TGCGCCAGCAGCCCCTTACAGGGGGAGGTCACTGAAGCTTTCTTT.

The chain is built from TRBV2 and TRBJ1-1; perhaps TRBD1 as D (5 bases). The CDR3 contains 14 residues. Trimming left V 5 bases short and J 3 bases short, with 13 bases between. The germline CDR1 and CDR2 sequences are SNHLY and FYNNEI. The DNA for the CDR3 is TGTGCCAGCAGTTGGGGACGGTTGGACACTGAAGCTTTCTTT. It specifies CASSWGRLDTEAFF.

The V call is TRBV19, the J call TRBJ1-2, with D possibly being TRBD1 (6 bases). Trimming stripped 3 bases from V and 10 bases from J, with 12 bases between. Germline loops: CDR1 LNHDA, CDR2 SQIVND (reference sequence). The CDR3 sequence is 12 residues long. CDR3 DNA: TGTGCCAGTAGTATGGGTGGGACACACTACACCTTC. Translation: CASSMGGTHYTF. Supplemented by reference TRBV19 and TRBJ1-2, the full variable domain reads DGGITQSPKYLFRKEGQNVTLSCEQNLNHDAMYWYRQDPGQGLRLIYYSQIVNDFQKGDIAEGYSVSREKKESFPLTVTSAQKNPTAFYLCASSMGGTHYTFGSGTRLTVV.

V is TRBV9 and J is TRBJ1-2, with 10 bases fitting TRBD1. Unmatched junction bases numbered 9, after V lost 0 bases and J lost 4 bases. CDR1 and CDR2 (germline): SGDLS, YYNGEE. The CDR3 loop spans 17 amino acids. The DNA of the CDR3 is TGTGCCAGCAGCGTAGGGGGACAGGGGCTTACTACCTATGGCTACACCTTC. Protein: CASSVGGQGLTTYGYTF.

The J gene is TRBJ2-1, the V gene TRBV4-1; 8 bases fit TRBD2. CDR1 is MGHRA, CDR2 YSYEKL, per germline. The CDR3 has 18 residues. Trimming took 1 base from V and 4 from J; bases not matched to a gene: 12. The CDR3 sequence: CASSQVVRSAGVYNEQFF. CDR3 coding DNA: TGCGCCAGCAGCCAAGTTGTCCGGTCAGCGGGGGTGTACAATGAGCAGTTCTTC.

This clone is a singleton in its sample. This chain uses TRBV7-6 with TRBJ2-1; TRBD2 agrees at 8 bases. The germline gives CDR1 SGHVS, CDR2 FNYEAQ. V lost 2 bases and J lost 1; bases outside the gene matches: 10. The CDR3 is 18 amino acids. The CDR3 reads CASSLYAEVAGSYNEQFF. The CDR3 DNA follows: TGTGCCAGCAGCTTATACGCCGAGGTAGCGGGGTCCTACAATGAGCAGTTCTTC.

This clone was detected a few times. The chain combines TRBV6-1 with TRBJ2-7; D possibly uses TRBD1 or TRBD2 (5 bases each). The CDR3 is 14 residues long. The germline V gene has CDR1 MNHNS and CDR2 SASEGT. V gave up 1 base and J gave up 2 bases, with 9 bases separating them. The CDR3 nucleotides are TGTGCCAGCAGTGAAGGTCGGGGACCCTACGAGCAGTACTTC. Amino acid sequence: CASSEGRGPYEQYF.

This rearrangement joins TRBV7-9 to TRBJ2-3; D may be TRBD2 (6 bases). Germline assignment: CDR1 SEHNR and CDR2 FQNEAQ (reference sequence). The CDR3 loop spans 18 amino acids. Deletions cut 6 bases from V and 2 bases from J, with 24 bases between. In DNA form, the CDR3 reads TGTGCCAGCAGACCACTCGTACTGAGCGGACTACTCACAGATACGCAGTATTTT. Translation: CASRPLVLSGLLTDTQYF.

The chain joins TRBV12-5 to TRBJ1-2; 9 bases line up with TRBD1. This CDR3 has 13 residues. Trimming took 0 bases from V and 8 from J; bases not matched to a gene: 1. Germline V gene data show CDR1 as LGHNT and CDR2 as FRNRAP. The chain's CDR3 is CASGLVGQGGYTF. The DNA of the CDR3 is TGTGCTAGTGGTTTGGTGGGACAGGGAGGCTACACCTTC.

The chain recombines TRBV5-5 with TRBJ2-2, with D unresolved. Germline values: CDR1 SGHKS, CDR2 YYEKEE (reference sequence). CDR3 length: 16 residues. Trimming removed 2 bases at V and 1 base at J, with 12 bases between. In DNA form, the CDR3 reads TGTGCCAGCAGCTTTACCGTGACATTGAACACCGGGGAGCTGTTTTTT. This encodes CASSFTVTLNTGELFF.

The genes are TRBV4-1 and TRBJ2-7; no reliable D call. Germline CDR1 and CDR2: MGHRA and YSYEKL. The length of the CDR3 is 13 residues. The V and J ends lost 1 base and 1 base respectively, with 5 bases between them. CDR3 amino acids: CASSQGPSYEQYF. CDR3 DNA: TGCGCCAGCAGCCAAGGGCCTTCCTACGAGCAGTACTTC.

V is TRBV4-1 and J is TRBJ1-2; 7 positions agree with TRBD1. Unmatched junction bases numbered 9, after V lost 2 bases and J lost 6 bases. Per the germline V gene, CDR1 is MGHRA and CDR2 is YSYEKL. CDR3 length equals 15 residues. CDR3 residues: CASSQPGTAYDGYTF. The CDR3 DNA is TGCGCCAGCAGCCAACCCGGGACAGCCTACGATGGCTACACCTTC.

The chain couples TRBV7-9 to TRBJ2-1, with 8 positions matching TRBD2. The CDR3 has 14 residues. Losses at the gene ends were 0 bases for V and 5 bases for J; bases not matched to a gene: 0. The germline V gene encodes CDR1 SEHNR and CDR2 FQNEAQ (reference sequence). CDR3 sequence reads: CASSLAGGDNEQFF. Written as DNA, the CDR3 is TGTGCCAGCAGCTTAGCCGGGGGGGACAATGAGCAGTTCTTC.

The chain links TRBV19 to TRBJ1-5; D ambiguous. CDR1 LNHDA and CDR2 SQIVND come from the germline V gene (reference sequence). Deletions cut 0 bases from V and 5 bases from J, with 20 bases between. The CDR3 is 18 amino acids. In nucleotides, the CDR3 is TGTGCCAGTAGTATAGATTCTCAATTAGGAAGGGTACATCAGCCCCAGCATTTT. It encodes CASSIDSQLGRVHQPQHF.

The rearrangement joins TRBV4-1 to TRBJ1-5; D gene unclear. The CDR3 spans 13 residues. Trimming took 0 bases from V and 7 from J, leaving 7 bases between them. CDR1 is MGHRA and CDR2 is YSYEKL in the germline V gene. The CDR3 nucleotides read TGCGCCAGCAGCCAAGAGTCGGAGCAGCCCCAGCATTTT. Translating it yields CASSQESEQPQHF.

This sequence joins TRBV4-1 and TRBJ1-4, with a tentative D call TRBD1 (5 bases). The CDR3 contains 17 residues. The germline V gene has CDR1 MGHRA and CDR2 YSYEKL. Trimming shortened V by 4 bases and J by 3 bases, and 18 bases separated the two germline ends. The DNA of the CDR3 is TGCGCCAGCAGCCGTACTCCGGGGGGGGATGCTAATGAAAAACTGTTTTTT. Protein product: CASSRTPGGDANEKLFF.

The rearrangement links TRBV2 to TRBJ1-3; D unresolved. V was shortened by 4 bases and J by 5 bases, with 3 bases between the two germline ends. This CDR3 contains 11 residues. The germline CDR1 and CDR2 sequences are SNHLY and FYNNEI. The CDR3 region is CASSVRNTIYF. The DNA of the CDR3 is TGTGCCAGCAGTGTTAGAAACACCATATATTTT.

The chain is built from TRBV4-2 and TRBJ2-5; 11 bases agree with TRBD2. CDR3 length equals 15 residues. Germline lookup yields CDR1 LGHNA and CDR2 YNFKEQ. V trimming: 8 bases; J trimming: 1 base; junction bases outside the gene matches: 6. CDR3 nucleotide sequence: TGTGCCAGCGGTCTCCTAGCGGGGGGCCAAGAGACCCAGTACTTC. Its protein product is CASGLLAGGQETQYF.

The gene calls are TRBV14 and TRBJ2-1; D gene uncertain. CDR3 length: 16 residues. Germline CDR1 is SGHDN and CDR2 is FVKESK. Between the trimmed V and J ends, which lost 2 bases and 3 bases, there was a span of 14 bases. The CDR3 sequence is CASSQSLADHYNEQFF. The CDR3 bases are TGTGCCAGCAGCCAAAGTTTGGCGGACCACTACAATGAGCAGTTCTTC.

This chain uses TRBV4-1 with TRBJ2-1; TRBD2 agrees at 11 bases. The junction had 9 bases not matched to a gene; V was cut back by 0 bases and J by 8 bases. In germline, CDR1 is MGHRA, CDR2 YSYEKL. CDR3 size: 17 residues. The CDR3, as DNA: TGCGCCAGCAGCCAAGATCCAGGACTAGCGGGTGAGGATGAGCAGTTCTTC. Translation gives CASSQDPGLAGEDEQFF.

The chain links TRBV29-1 to TRBJ2-3; TRBD1 aligns across 9 bases. V trimming: 4 bases; J trimming: 4 bases; junction bases outside the gene matches: 0. The CDR3 totals 12 residues. Germline loops: CDR1 SQVTM, CDR2 ANQGSEA. The CDR3 DNA sequence: TGCAGCGTTGGACAGGGGGCAGATACGCAGTATTTT. Translating it yields CSVGQGADTQYF.

The chain combines TRBV6-5 with TRBJ2-7; D is possibly TRBD1 (6 bases). The ends were cut back, 0 bases at V and 0 bases at J, with 12 bases in the middle. CDR1 MNHEY and CDR2 SVGAGI come from the germline V gene. This CDR3 is built from 16 residues. DNA for the CDR3: TGTGCCAGCAGTTACTCGACAGGCCCCCTCTCCTACGAGCAGTACTTC. As protein: CASSYSTGPLSYEQYF.

The chain has TRBV7-6 and TRBJ2-3; the D is unclear. The germline V gene encodes CDR1 SGHVS and CDR2 FNYEAQ. The CDR3 consists of 13 residues. Trimming left V 3 bases short and J 4 bases short, with 8 bases between. CDR3 in DNA: TGTGCCAGCAGCTTTATGGGTCCAGATACGCAGTATTTT. Amino acid sequence: CASSFMGPDTQYF.

This chain links TRBV29-1 with TRBJ2-1, with TRBD2 matching 7 bases. The germline gives CDR1 SQVTM, CDR2 ANQGSEA. The V gene end was trimmed by 4 bases and the J gene end by 5 bases; junction bases not matched to a gene: 5. CDR3 length: 13 amino acids. The CDR3 DNA follows: TGCAGCGTTGTCCCTAGCGGACACAATGAGCAGTTCTTC. It is translated as CSVVPSGHNEQFF.

This clone appeared once. This chain joins TRBV4-1 and TRBJ1-1; no firm D call. Germline CDR1 and CDR2: MGHRA and YSYEKL. With 5 bases removed from V and 2 bases from J, the gap between germline ends came to 12 bases. The CDR3 runs 14 residues. CDR3: CASSYRPPNTEAFF. In DNA form, the CDR3 reads TGCGCCAGCAGCTACAGACCGCCCAACACTGAAGCTTTCTTT.

As to this clone: This same CDR3 is encoded by further DNA sequences in the sample. The chain employs TRBV9 and TRBJ2-2; the D gene is possibly TRBD2 (6 bases). The CDR3 contains 16 residues. With 0 bases removed from V and 4 bases from J, the gap between germline ends came to 13 bases. Looked up from germline, CDR1 is SGDLS and CDR2 is YYNGEE. For the CDR3, the DNA is TGTGCCAGCAGCGTAGGTTGGGGGGTTAGCACCGGGGAGCTGTTTTTT. Its translation: CASSVGWGVSTGELFF.

V gene TRBV6-1 combines with J gene TRBJ1-1; 11 nucleotides align to TRBD1. The germline CDR1 and CDR2 sequences are MNHNS and SASEGT. This CDR3 has 14 residues. The V gene end was trimmed by 4 bases and the J gene end by 10 bases; junction bases not matched to a gene: 8. The CDR3 nucleotides are TGTGCCAGCAGTGGATGGACAGGGGGCGATCCAGCTTTCTTT. It translates to CASSGWTGGDPAFF.

The DNA for the CDR3 is TGTGCCAGCAGCTCGTATTACTCCCTGGTCAGGGGCTACTCACCCCTCCACTTT. As protein: CASSSYYSLVRGYSPLHF. J is TRBJ1-6 and V is TRBV28; D perhaps matches TRBD1 (6 bases). Germline V CDR1 and CDR2: MDHEN, SYDVKM. This CDR3 has 18 residues. V lost 6 bases and J 10 bases, leaving 28 bases between the germline ends.

The V and J genes are TRBV7-9 and TRBJ2-2, with a tentative D call TRBD2 (6 bases). CDR3 length: 14 amino acids. Looked up from germline, CDR1 is SEHNR and CDR2 is FQNEAQ (reference sequence). The V gene lost 7 bases and the J gene lost 4 bases, with 13 bases spanning the gap. As DNA, the CDR3 is TGTGCCAGCACCCTGACTAGTTCCACCGGGGAGCTGTTTTTT. Amino acid sequence: CASTLTSSTGELFF.